Presented here are 20 T cell receptor beta chains from one specimen sequenced in a study of blood T cells in healthy people across ages. Primers used in a second PCR of about 6 to 11 cycles were a sample-barcoded 5' primer and a J-beta primer mix. TCRdb passed the 5' RACE reads through MiXCR, listing each CDR3 protein once. The repertoire holds about 290,000 distinct CDR3 sequences, 25% to 30% seen once, with around 29% in the top ten. The specimen sequenced was blood. Receptor source: a woman aged 70-85 years in good health.

This clonotype was detected once. The junction and the germline gene differ at one end; a read error may be behind it. The V and J genes are TRBV20-1 and TRBJ2-3; D is perhaps TRBD1 (6 bases). From germline, CDR1 is DFQATT and CDR2 SNEGSKA (reference sequence). The length of the CDR3 is 15 residues. The CDR3 region has the DNA TGCAGTGATAGAGATACAGGGTGGTCCACAGATACGCAGTATTTT. Translated: CSDRDTGWSTDTQYF.

Only a few counts were recorded for this clonotype. V is TRBV3-1 and J is TRBJ2-4, with D hard to call. Trimming pared 4 bases from V and 1 base from J, leaving 8 bases between. From germline, CDR1 is LGHDT and CDR2 YNNKEL (reference sequence). The CDR3 contains 14 residues. CDR3 nucleotides: TGTGCCAGCAGCCCATGGATGGCCAAAAACATTCAGTACTTC. It codes for CASSPWMAKNIQYF.

This clonotype was detected only a few times. The rearrangement uses TRBV28 and TRBJ1-3; 7 bases align to TRBD1. With V trimmed by 1 base and J by 0 bases, 6 bases remained unmatched. CDR3 length: 17 amino acids. Germline lookup yields CDR1 MDHEN and CDR2 SYDVKM. The CDR3 loop is CASSLSGTAASGNTIYF. The CDR3 DNA is TGTGCCAGCAGTTTATCTGGGACAGCCGCCTCTGGAAACACCATATATTTT.

Notes on this clonotype: This may be a read error: a much more frequent sequence differs by one nucleotide. The DNA for the CDR3 is TGTGCCAGCGGCCCACGACAAAACACCGGGGAGCTGCTTTTT. Translated: CASGPRQNTGELLF. The chain is built from TRBV3-1 and TRBJ2-2, with D possibly being TRBD2 (5 bases). Germline V lookup: CDR1 LGHDT, CDR2 YNNKEL (reference sequence). The CDR3 consists of 14 residues.

This clonotype was found a few times. The chain links TRBV9 to TRBJ2-5; either TRBD1 or TRBD2 may supply D (5 bases each). From germline, CDR1 is SGDLS and CDR2 YYNGEE. CDR3 length: 13 residues. The V end lost 4 bases, the J end lost 5 bases, and 12 bases lay between the germline ends. The CDR3 nucleotides are TGTGCCAGCAGCTGGGGACCGGAGGAGACCCAGTACTTC. Translated: CASSWGPEETQYF.

This clonotype occurred a few times. The chain is built from TRBV12-3 or TRBV12-4 and TRBJ1-2, with D uncertain. V shed 3 bases and J shed 2 bases, with 7 bases lying between them. The CDR3 loop spans 13 amino acids. CDR3 nucleotides: TGTGCCAGCAGTTTTTTGAGGAACTATGGCTACACCTTC. The encoded protein is CASSFLRNYGYTF.

This clonotype was counted only a few times. The V gene is TRBV7-9, the J gene TRBJ2-1; D might be TRBD1 (6 bases). Between the trimmed V and J ends, which lost 1 base and 0 bases, there was a span of 10 bases. The CDR3 contains 16 residues. Per the germline V gene, CDR1 is SEHNR and CDR2 is FQNEAQ (reference sequence). CDR3 DNA sequence: TGTGCCAGCAGCTTAGGACAGGTCAGCTCCTACAATGAGCAGTTCTTC. Translation gives CASSLGQVSSYNEQFF.

This clonotype was seen more than once but under ten times. The rearrangement uses TRBV5-1 and TRBJ2-1; 10 bases are a match to TRBD2. With 0 bases clipped from V and 8 bases from J, the junction kept 5 bases outside the gene matches. The CDR3 is 15 residues long. Germline V gene lookup returns CDR1 SGHRS and CDR2 YFSETQ. The CDR3 sequence: CASSLELAGIHEQFF. The CDR3, as DNA: TGCGCCAGCAGCTTGGAACTAGCGGGAATTCATGAGCAGTTCTTC.

The CDR3 nucleotides read TGTGCCAGCAGCCAGCTTGGATTGCCGGGGGAGCAGTACTTC. Amino acids: CASSQLGLPGEQYF. This chain uses TRBV14 with TRBJ2-7; D is possibly TRBD2 (5 bases). Per the germline V gene, CDR1 is SGHDN and CDR2 is FVKESK. V was shortened by 3 bases and J by 7 bases, with 16 bases between the two germline ends. The CDR3 consists of 14 residues.

This clonotype was seen only a few times. The chain links TRBV27 to TRBJ2-4; a possible D gene is TRBD1 (5 bases). V was pared by 3 bases and J by 8 bases, with 17 bases between. The CDR3 totals 15 residues. The germline V gene has CDR1 MNHEY and CDR2 SMNVEV (reference sequence). The CDR3 nucleotides read TGTGCCAGCAGTTTCCCTCCCCTAGGGGAAGACATTCAGTACTTC. Translated, it gives CASSFPPLGEDIQYF.

CDR3 protein: CASSPGSGSGTDTQYF. For the CDR3, the DNA is TGTGCCAGCAGCCCTGGTAGCGGGAGTGGAACAGATACGCAGTATTTT. The J gene is TRBJ2-3, the V gene TRBV5-5; the match to TRBD2 covers 9 bases. Trimming at V came to 4 bases and at J to 3 bases, leaving 9 bases not matched to a gene. The CDR3 length is 16 residues. Germline assignment: CDR1 SGHKS and CDR2 YYEKEE (reference sequence).

The chain has TRBV12-3 or TRBV12-4 and TRBJ1-6, with D possibly TRBD1 on 5 matching bases. The length of the CDR3 is 15 residues. The ends were cut back, 5 bases at V and 6 bases at J, with 14 bases in the middle. CDR3 residues: CASSAGTGINSPLHF. CDR3 in DNA: TGTGCCAGCAGTGCCGGGACTGGGATTAATTCACCCCTCCACTTT.

This clonotype was observed a handful of times. At one boundary the junction diverges from the germline segment, which might be a read error. This chain connects TRBV29-1 to TRBJ2-5; D tentatively fits TRBD1 or TRBD2 (6 bases each). The CDR3 runs to 11 residues. Germline CDR1 is SQVTM and CDR2 is ANQGSEA. The CDR3 bases are TGCAGCGTTGGGGGGACTTTACAGGGAAATTTC. Residues: CSVGGTLQGNF.

This chain links TRBV3-1 with TRBJ1-4; D ambiguous. The germline gives CDR1 LGHDT, CDR2 YNNKEL (reference sequence). Trimming removed 4 bases from V and 10 bases from J, with 13 bases in between. The CDR3 runs 13 residues. CDR3 sequence reads: CASSRALMGKLFF. In nucleotides, the CDR3 is TGTGCCAGCAGCCGGGCTCTGATGGGAAAACTGTTTTTT.

This clonotype was observed a handful of times. The V call is TRBV20-1, the J call TRBJ2-4; D remains ambiguous. Trimming stripped 5 bases from V and 1 base from J, with 15 bases between. There are 15 residues in the CDR3. Germline-derived CDR1 and CDR2 are DFQATT and SNEGSKA (reference sequence). CDR3 region: CSAPPSPRAKNIQYF. For the CDR3, the DNA is TGCAGTGCTCCCCCTAGTCCCCGGGCCAAAAACATTCAGTACTTC.

The chain combines TRBV6-5 with TRBJ2-7; TRBD2 matches at 8 bases. Germline lookup yields CDR1 MNHEY and CDR2 SVGAGI. Trimming at V came to 2 bases and at J to 2 bases, leaving 8 bases not matched to a gene. The CDR3 length is 16 residues. The CDR3 protein is CASSYDSGTRTYEQYF. In nucleotides, the CDR3 is TGTGCCAGCAGTTACGACTCTGGGACTAGGACCTACGAGCAGTACTTC.

This clonotype was picked up many times. This chain uses TRBV2 with TRBJ1-5, with D uncertain. The germline V gene encodes CDR1 SNHLY and CDR2 FYNNEI. CDR3 length: 13 residues. V shed 4 bases and J shed 7 bases, with 11 bases lying between them. In DNA, the CDR3 is TGTGCCAGCAGTGGCGGCAGCTCCCAGCCCCAGCATTTT. It encodes CASSGGSSQPQHF.

This chain links TRBV7-2 with TRBJ2-5; D is ambiguous. The closer fit of TRBJ2-7 to the DNA end suggests the J call may be wrong. The CDR3 contains 14 residues. Germline V gene sequence: CDR1 SGHTA, CDR2 FQGNSA. In DNA, the CDR3 is TGTGCCAGCAGCCCCCGGATCCTACCCTACGAGCAGTACTTC. Its protein is CASSPRILPYEQYF.

The chain is built from TRBV6-2 or TRBV6-3 and TRBJ2-1, with D perhaps matching TRBD1 or TRBD2 (5 bases each). The J call is in doubt because the DNA end fits TRBJ2-5 better. The V gene's germline CDR1 is MNHEY and CDR2 SVGEGT. The CDR3 has 15 residues. CDR3 in amino acids: CASTKGLAQMETQYF. The CDR3 DNA is TGTGCCAGCACCAAGGGGCTAGCCCAAATGGAGACCCAGTACTTC.

A few counts support this clonotype. The DNA of the CDR3 is TGCGCCAGCAGCACGGGACTATTCTACAATGAGCAGTTCTTC. Amino acids: CASSTGLFYNEQFF. The chain uses TRBV5-1 and TRBJ2-1, with 7 bases aligning to TRBD2. The CDR3 loop spans 14 amino acids. Germline CDR1 SGHRS, CDR2 YFSETQ. Trimming cost V 4 bases and J 3 bases; bases outside gene matches: 4.